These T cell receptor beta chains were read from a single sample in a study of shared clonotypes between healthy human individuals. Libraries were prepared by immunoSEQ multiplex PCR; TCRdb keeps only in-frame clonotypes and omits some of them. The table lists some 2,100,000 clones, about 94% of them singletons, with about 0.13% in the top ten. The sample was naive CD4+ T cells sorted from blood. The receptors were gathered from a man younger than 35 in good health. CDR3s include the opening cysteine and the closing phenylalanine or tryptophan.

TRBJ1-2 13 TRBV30 CAWTLGGIYGYTF
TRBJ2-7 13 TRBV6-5 CASGSQWSYEQYF
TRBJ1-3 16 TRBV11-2 CASSLEWGASGNTIYF
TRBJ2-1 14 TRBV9 CATSGASGRNEQFF
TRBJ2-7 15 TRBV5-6 CASSASTGRSMEQYF
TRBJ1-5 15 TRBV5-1 CASSLAGGSGQPQHF
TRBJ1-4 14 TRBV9 CASSRRWGNEKLFF
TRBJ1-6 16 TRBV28 CASRPGGSSYNSPLHF
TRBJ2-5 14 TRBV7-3 CASSPAGLQETQYF
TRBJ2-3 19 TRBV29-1 CSVLRRRYVAGEAIDTQYF
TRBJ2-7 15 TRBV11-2 CASSLDLLAGGEQYF
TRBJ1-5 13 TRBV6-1 CASSERQNQPQHF
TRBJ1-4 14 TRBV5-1 CASSSGQPIEKLFF
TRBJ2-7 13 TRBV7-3 CASSAGPSYEQYF
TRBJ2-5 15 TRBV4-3 CASSQDRGGSETQYF
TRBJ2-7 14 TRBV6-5 CASSGLAGSYEQYF
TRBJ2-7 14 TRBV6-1 CASTRAGVTYEQYF
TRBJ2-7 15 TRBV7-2 CASSLTGMSSYEQYF